This T cell receptor (beta chain) was documented in a study of naive and memory T cell subsets. For blood and skin samples, reverse transcription used TCR alpha and beta constant primers. Via MiXCR, TCRdb re-called the 5' RACE reads, giving one row per CDR3 protein. The sample has tens of thousands of distinct CDR3 sequences, roughly 4.1% seen once; the top ten hold over 7.5%. Deletions cut 4 bases from V and 3 bases from J, with 14 bases between. Germline V gene lookup returns CDR1 PRHDT and CDR2 FYEKMQ (reference sequence). CDR3 length equals 15 residues. This clonotype was seen many times. Adult healthy volunteers gave 2.5 ml peripheral blood for whole-blood RNA.

The sequence derives from a male donor in good health. The genes are TRBV13 and TRBJ2-3, with D perhaps TRBD1 (6 bases). The CDR3 loop reads CASSSPWGRTDTQYF. The CDR3 coding sequence is TGTGCCAGCAGCTCCCCGTGGGGGCGGACAGATACGCAGTATTTT.